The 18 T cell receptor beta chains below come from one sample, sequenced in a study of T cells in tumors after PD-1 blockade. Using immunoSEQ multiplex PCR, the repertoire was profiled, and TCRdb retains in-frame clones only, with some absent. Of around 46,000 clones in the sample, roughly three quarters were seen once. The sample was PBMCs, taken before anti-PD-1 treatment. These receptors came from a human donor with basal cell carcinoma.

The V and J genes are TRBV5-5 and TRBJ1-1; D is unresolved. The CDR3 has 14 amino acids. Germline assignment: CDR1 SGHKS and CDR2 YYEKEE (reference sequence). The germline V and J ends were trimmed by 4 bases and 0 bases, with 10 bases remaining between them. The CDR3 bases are TGTGCCAGCAGCCGAGAACTAGTGAACACTGAAGCTTTCTTT. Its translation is CASSRELVNTEAFF.

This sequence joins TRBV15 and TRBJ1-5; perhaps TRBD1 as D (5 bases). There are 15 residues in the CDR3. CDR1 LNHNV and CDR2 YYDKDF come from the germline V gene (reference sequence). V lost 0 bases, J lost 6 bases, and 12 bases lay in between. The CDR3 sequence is CATSRDGRGGQPQHF. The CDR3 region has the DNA TGTGCCACCAGCAGAGATGGGAGGGGAGGTCAGCCCCAGCATTTT.

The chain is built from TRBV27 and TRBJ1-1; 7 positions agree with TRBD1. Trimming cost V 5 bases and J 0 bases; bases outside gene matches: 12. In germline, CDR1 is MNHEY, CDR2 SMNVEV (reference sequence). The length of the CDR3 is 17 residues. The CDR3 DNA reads TGTGCCAGCAGTCGAACAGGGGCGGGTATTATGAACACTGAAGCTTTCTTT. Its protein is CASSRTGAGIMNTEAFF.

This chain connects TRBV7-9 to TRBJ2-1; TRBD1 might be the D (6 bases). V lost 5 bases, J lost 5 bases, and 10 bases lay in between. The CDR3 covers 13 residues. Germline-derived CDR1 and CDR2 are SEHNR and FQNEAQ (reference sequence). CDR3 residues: CASSPRTDNEQFF. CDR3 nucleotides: TGTGCCAGCAGCCCCCGGACAGACAATGAGCAGTTCTTC.

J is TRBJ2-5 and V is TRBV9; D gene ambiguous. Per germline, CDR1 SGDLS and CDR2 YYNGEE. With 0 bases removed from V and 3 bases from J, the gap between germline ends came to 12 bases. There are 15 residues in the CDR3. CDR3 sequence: CASSVAPVSEETQYF. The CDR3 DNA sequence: TGTGCCAGCAGCGTAGCTCCGGTTTCTGAAGAGACCCAGTACTTC. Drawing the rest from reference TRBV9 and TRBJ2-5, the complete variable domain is DSGVTQTPKHLITATGQRVTLRCSPRSGDLSVYWYQQSLDQGLQFLIQYYNGEERAKGNILERFSAQQFPDLHSELNLSSLELGDSALYFCASSVAPVSEETQYFGPGTRLLVL.

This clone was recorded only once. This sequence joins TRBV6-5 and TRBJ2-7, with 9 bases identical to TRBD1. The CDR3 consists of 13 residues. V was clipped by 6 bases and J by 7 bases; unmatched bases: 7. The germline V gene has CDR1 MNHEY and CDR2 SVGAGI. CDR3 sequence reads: CASSLQGAGEQYF. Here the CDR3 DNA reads TGTGCCAGCAGCCTACAGGGGGCGGGGGAGCAGTACTTC.

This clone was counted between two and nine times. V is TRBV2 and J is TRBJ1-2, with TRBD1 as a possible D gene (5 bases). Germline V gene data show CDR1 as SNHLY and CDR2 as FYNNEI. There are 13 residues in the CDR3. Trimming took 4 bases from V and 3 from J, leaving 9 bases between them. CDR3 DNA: TGTGCCAGCAGTGGCAGGGTGGACTATGGCTACACCTTC. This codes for CASSGRVDYGYTF. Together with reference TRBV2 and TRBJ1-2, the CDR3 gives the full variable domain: EPEVTQTPSHQVTQMGQEVILRCVPISNHLYFYWYRQILGQKVEFLVSFYNNEISEKSEIFDDQFSVERPDGSNFTLKIRSTKLEDSAMYFCASSGRVDYGYTFGSGTRLTVV.

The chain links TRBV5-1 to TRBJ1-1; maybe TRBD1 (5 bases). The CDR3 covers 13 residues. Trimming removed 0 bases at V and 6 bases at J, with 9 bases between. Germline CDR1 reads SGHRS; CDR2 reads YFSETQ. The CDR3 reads CASSLGGKAEAFF. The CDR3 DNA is TGCGCCAGCAGCTTGGGGGGGAAGGCTGAAGCTTTCTTT.

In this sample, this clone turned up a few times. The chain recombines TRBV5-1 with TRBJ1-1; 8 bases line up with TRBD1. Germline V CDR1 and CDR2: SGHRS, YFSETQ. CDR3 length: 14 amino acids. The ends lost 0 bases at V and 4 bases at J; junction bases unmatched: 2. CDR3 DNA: TGCGCCAGCAGCTTGGTACAGGGGGGCACTGAAGCTTTCTTT. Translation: CASSLVQGGTEAFF.

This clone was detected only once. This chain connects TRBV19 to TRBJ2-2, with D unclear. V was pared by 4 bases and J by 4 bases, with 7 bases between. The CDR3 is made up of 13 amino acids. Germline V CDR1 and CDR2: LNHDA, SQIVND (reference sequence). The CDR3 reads CASSNLVTGELFF. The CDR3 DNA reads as TGTGCCAGTAGTAATCTTGTCACCGGGGAGCTGTTTTTT.

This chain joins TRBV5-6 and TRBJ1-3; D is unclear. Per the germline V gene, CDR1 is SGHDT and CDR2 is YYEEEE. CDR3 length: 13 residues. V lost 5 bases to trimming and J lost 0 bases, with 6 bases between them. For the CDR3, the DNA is TGTGCCAGCAGGTCGGTCTCTGGAAACACCATATATTTT. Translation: CASRSVSGNTIYF.

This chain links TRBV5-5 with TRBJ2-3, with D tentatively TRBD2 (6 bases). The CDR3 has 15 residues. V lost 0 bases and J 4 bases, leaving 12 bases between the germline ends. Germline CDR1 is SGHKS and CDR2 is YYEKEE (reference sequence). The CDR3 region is CASSLAPSGADTQYF. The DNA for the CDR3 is TGTGCCAGCAGCTTGGCGCCCTCGGGGGCAGATACGCAGTATTTT.

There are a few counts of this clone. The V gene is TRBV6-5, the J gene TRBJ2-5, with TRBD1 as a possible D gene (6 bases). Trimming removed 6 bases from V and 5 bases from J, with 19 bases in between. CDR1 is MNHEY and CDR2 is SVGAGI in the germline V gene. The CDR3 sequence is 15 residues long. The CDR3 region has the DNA TGTGCCAGCAGGGGAGACAGGAGGCGGGTGGAGACCCAGTACTTC. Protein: CASRGDRRRVETQYF.

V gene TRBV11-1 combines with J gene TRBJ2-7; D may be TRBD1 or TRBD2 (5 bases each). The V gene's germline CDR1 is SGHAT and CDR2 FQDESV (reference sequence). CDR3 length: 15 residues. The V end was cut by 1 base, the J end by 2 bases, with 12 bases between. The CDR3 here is CASSLGPGPAYEQYF. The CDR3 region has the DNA TGTGCCAGCAGCTTAGGACCGGGACCCGCCTACGAGCAGTACTTC.

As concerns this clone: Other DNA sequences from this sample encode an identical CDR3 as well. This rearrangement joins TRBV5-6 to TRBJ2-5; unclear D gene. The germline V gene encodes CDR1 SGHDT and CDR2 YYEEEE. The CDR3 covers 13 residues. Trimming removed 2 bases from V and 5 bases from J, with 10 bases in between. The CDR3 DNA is TGTGCCAGCAGCTTAAGGTCGGGCGAGACCCAGTACTTC. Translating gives CASSLRSGETQYF.

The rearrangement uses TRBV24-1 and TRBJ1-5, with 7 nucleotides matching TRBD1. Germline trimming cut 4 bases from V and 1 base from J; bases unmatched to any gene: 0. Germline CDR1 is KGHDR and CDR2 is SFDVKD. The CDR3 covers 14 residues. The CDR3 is CATSEQGSNQPQHF. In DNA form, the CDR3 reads TGTGCCACCAGTGAACAGGGGAGCAATCAGCCCCAGCATTTT.

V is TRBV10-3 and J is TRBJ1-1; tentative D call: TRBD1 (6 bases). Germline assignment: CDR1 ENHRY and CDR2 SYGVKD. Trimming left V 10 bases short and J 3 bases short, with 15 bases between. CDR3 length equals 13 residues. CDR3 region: CATTGRPDTEAFF. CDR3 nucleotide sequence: TGTGCCACCACAGGGCGCCCGGACACTGAAGCTTTCTTT.

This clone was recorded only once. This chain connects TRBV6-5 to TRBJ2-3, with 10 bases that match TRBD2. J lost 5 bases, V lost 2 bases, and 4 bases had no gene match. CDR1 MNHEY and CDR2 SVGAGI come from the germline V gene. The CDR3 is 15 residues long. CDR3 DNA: TGTGCCAGCAGTTACCTAGCGGGGGCTAGAGATACGCAGTATTTT. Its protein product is CASSYLAGARDTQYF.